Listed here are 20 T cell receptor beta chains from one sample, sequenced in a study of T cell responses to AZD1222 COVID-19 vaccine. Sequencing used immunoSEQ multiplex PCR; TCRdb keeps in-frame clones, though not all of them. The top ten hold about 3.7% of the sample, which has over 100,000 clones, roughly 90% seen once. The sequences come from peripheral blood, collected on day 0 of AZD1222 vaccination. The receptors were gathered from an adult in good health.

The chain couples TRBV7-2 to TRBJ1-2; 10 positions agree with TRBD1. With 5 bases clipped from V and 5 bases from J, the junction kept 8 bases outside the gene matches. Germline V gives CDR1 SGHTA, CDR2 FQGNSA. The CDR3 covers 15 residues. The CDR3 loop is CASSDGQGEFYGYTF. The CDR3 DNA is TGTGCCAGCAGCGACGGACAGGGGGAATTTTATGGCTACACCTTC.

The genes are TRBV5-4 and TRBJ2-2; unclear D gene. The CDR3 spans 15 residues. Between the trimmed V and J ends, which lost 0 bases and 2 bases, there was a span of 8 bases. Germline assignment: CDR1 SGHNT and CDR2 YYREEE (reference sequence). The CDR3 region has the DNA TGTGCCAGCAGCTTGGGGCGGAGAAACACCGGGGAGCTGTTTTTT. Protein: CASSLGRRNTGELFF.

The rearrangement joins TRBV3-1 (or the pseudogene TRBV3-2) to TRBJ1-6; D remains unclear. In germline, CDR1 is LGHDT, CDR2 YNNKEL (reference sequence). This CDR3 has 17 residues. Trimming pared 0 bases from V and 2 bases from J, leaving 11 bases between. The CDR3 DNA sequence: TGTGCCAGCAGCCAAGACGACCCGAGAGCCTATAATTCACCCCTCCACTTT. Amino acid sequence: CASSQDDPRAYNSPLHF.

The chain joins TRBV7-9 to TRBJ1-1; D may be TRBD1 (5 bases). Germline CDR1 is SEHNR and CDR2 is FQNEAQ (reference sequence). The CDR3 is 16 amino acids. V lost 1 base and J lost 1, with 13 bases in between. The CDR3 bases are TGTGCCAGCAGCTTAGGGTCAGGGTTGGGGAACACTGAAGCTTTCTTT. Protein sequence: CASSLGSGLGNTEAFF.

This chain connects TRBV2 to TRBJ1-1; 10 nucleotides align to TRBD1. Germline V lookup: CDR1 SNHLY, CDR2 FYNNEI. The junction had 3 bases not matched to a gene; V was cut back by 4 bases and J by 4 bases. The CDR3 contains 14 residues. The CDR3 nucleotides are TGTGCCAGCAGTGTCCGGGACAGGGGCACTGAAGCTTTCTTT. This gives the protein CASSVRDRGTEAFF.

V is TRBV9 and J is TRBJ2-1, with unresolved D. V was trimmed by 0 bases and J by 10 bases, leaving 8 bases between them. Germline V gene lookup returns CDR1 SGDLS and CDR2 YYNGEE. The CDR3 has 12 residues. In DNA, the CDR3 is TGTGCCAGCAGCGTAGGTTTCCTCGAGCAGTTCTTC. Translated: CASSVGFLEQFF.

The chain is built from TRBV7-9 and TRBJ1-1; D perhaps matches TRBD1 (5 bases). This CDR3 is built from 14 residues. CDR1 SEHNR and CDR2 FQNEAQ come from the germline V gene (reference sequence). V was trimmed by 5 bases and J by 4 bases, leaving 14 bases between them. In DNA, the CDR3 is TGTGCCAGCAGCCTTGGGGGGAGGGGCACTGAAGCTTTCTTT. Residues: CASSLGGRGTEAFF.

J is TRBJ1-4 and V is TRBV5-6, with D maybe TRBD1 (6 bases). Germline V lookup: CDR1 SGHDT, CDR2 YYEEEE. This CDR3 comprises 15 residues. Trimming pared 4 bases from V and 1 base from J, leaving 11 bases between. The CDR3 bases are TGTGCCAGCAGCAGAGCAGGGGTAACTAATGAAAAACTGTTTTTT. Its translation is CASSRAGVTNEKLFF.

The V gene is TRBV25-1, the J gene TRBJ1-6; D gene unclear. V shed 3 bases and J shed 7 bases, with 13 bases lying between them. Germline V gives CDR1 MGHDK, CDR2 SYGVNS. The CDR3 runs to 15 residues. CDR3 in amino acids: CASSETTRGNSPLHF. In nucleotides, the CDR3 is TGTGCCAGCAGTGAGACTACCCGTGGAAATTCACCCCTCCACTTT.

The rearrangement uses TRBV5-8 and TRBJ1-4; 7 bases map to TRBD1. V lost 3 bases and J lost 3; bases outside the gene matches: 8. The germline V gene encodes CDR1 SGHTS and CDR2 YDEGEE. This CDR3 has 16 residues. CDR3 nucleotide sequence: TGTGCCAGCAGCTCCCAGGGACAGAGAGCTAATGAAAAACTGTTTTTT. Its protein is CASSSQGQRANEKLFF.

This clone was counted a single time. The chain couples TRBV7-8 to TRBJ1-5, with TRBD1 as a possible D gene (5 bases). CDR1 is SGHVS, CDR2 FQNEAQ, per germline. V was shortened by 1 base and J by 6 bases, with 7 bases between the two germline ends. The CDR3 contains 13 residues. The CDR3 is CASSLGGIQPQHF. The CDR3 DNA sequence: TGTGCCAGCAGCTTAGGGGGGATTCAGCCCCAGCATTTT. Combining the CDR3 with reference TRBV7-8 and TRBJ1-5 gives the whole variable domain GAGVSQSPRYKVAKRGQDVALRCDPISGHVSLFWYQQALGQGPEFLTYFQNEAQLDKSGLPSDRFFAERPEGSVSTLKIQRTQQEDSAVYLCASSLGGIQPQHFGDGTRLSIL.

The rearrangement joins TRBV2 to TRBJ2-1, with 9 positions matching TRBD2. The V segment lost 0 bases and the J segment 9 bases; nucleotides outside the gene matches: 6. In germline, CDR1 is SNHLY, CDR2 FYNNEI. There are 15 residues in the CDR3. CDR3 amino acids: CASSEARGGAVEQFF. The CDR3 nucleotides read TGTGCCAGCAGTGAAGCGCGCGGGGGGGCGGTTGAGCAGTTCTTC.

This rearrangement joins TRBV7-9 to TRBJ1-1, with no clear D. The CDR3 spans 13 residues. Trimming pared 6 bases from V and 2 bases from J, leaving 10 bases between. Germline CDR1 reads SEHNR; CDR2 reads FQNEAQ (reference sequence). DNA for the CDR3: TGTGCCAGCAGTCTAGAGATTAACACTGAAGCTTTCTTT. It translates to CASSLEINTEAFF.

The rearrangement links TRBV2 to TRBJ1-3; D is undetermined. Trimming removed 4 bases from V and 0 bases from J, with 10 bases in between. The CDR3 is 15 amino acids. Germline CDR1 reads SNHLY; CDR2 reads FYNNEI. The DNA for the CDR3 is TGTGCCAGCAGTGCTCAGGTTCGCTCTGGAAACACCATATATTTT. It codes for CASSAQVRSGNTIYF.

V gene TRBV18 combines with J gene TRBJ2-1; the match to TRBD1 covers 8 bases. CDR1 and CDR2 from the germline V gene are KGHSH and LQKENI. Germline trimming cut 1 base from V and 8 bases from J; bases unmatched to any gene: 4. This CDR3 region has 14 residues. The CDR3: CASSPRTGIDEQFF. The CDR3 DNA reads TGTGCCAGCTCACCACGGACAGGGATCGATGAGCAGTTCTTC.

This clone appeared a few times. This chain uses TRBV7-3 with TRBJ2-5; D is perhaps TRBD2 (6 bases). The germline V and J ends were trimmed by 5 bases and 5 bases, with 9 bases remaining between them. The CDR3 length is 12 residues. The V gene's germline CDR1 is SGHTA and CDR2 FQGTGA. This CDR3 is CASSQRGETQYF. The CDR3, as DNA: TGTGCCAGCAGCCAACGGGGGGAGACCCAGTACTTC.

V gene TRBV4-2 combines with J gene TRBJ1-1; the D gene is possibly TRBD1 (6 bases). The CDR3 loop spans 14 amino acids. Trimming removed 4 bases from V and 0 bases from J, with 9 bases in between. The germline V gene encodes CDR1 LGHNA and CDR2 YNFKEQ. For the CDR3, the DNA is TGTGCCAGCAGCCGCGGACAGATGAACACTGAAGCTTTCTTT. Its translation: CASSRGQMNTEAFF.

The chain combines TRBV9 with TRBJ2-7; D gene ambiguous. Germline V lookup: CDR1 SGDLS, CDR2 YYNGEE. The length of the CDR3 is 14 residues. V was shortened by 0 bases and J by 1 base, with 8 bases between the two germline ends. CDR3 DNA: TGTGCCAGCAGCGTAGGATGGGCGTCCTACGAGCAGTACTTC. Encoded protein: CASSVGWASYEQYF.

The chain links TRBV6-1 to TRBJ1-2; D is perhaps TRBD1 (6 bases). V gave up 3 bases and J gave up 8 bases, with 16 bases separating them. Per germline, CDR1 MNHNS and CDR2 SASEGT. This CDR3 region has 14 residues. This CDR3 is CASSDWAQGSGYTF. CDR3 in DNA: TGTGCCAGCAGTGATTGGGCACAGGGCTCCGGCTACACCTTC.

This sequence joins TRBV7-8 and TRBJ2-7; TRBD1 matches 10 bases. The CDR3 runs 14 residues. Looked up from germline, CDR1 is SGHVS and CDR2 is FQNEAQ. V was pared by 5 bases and J by 3 bases, with 4 bases of the junction left unmatched. CDR3 region: CASSQRTGGYEQYF. The DNA for the CDR3 is TGTGCCAGCAGCCAACGGACAGGGGGCTACGAGCAGTACTTC. Together with reference TRBV7-8 and TRBJ2-7, the CDR3 gives the full variable domain: GAGVSQSPRYKVAKRGQDVALRCDPISGHVSLFWYQQALGQGPEFLTYFQNEAQLDKSGLPSDRFFAERPEGSVSTLKIQRTQQEDSAVYLCASSQRTGGYEQYFGPGTRLTVT.